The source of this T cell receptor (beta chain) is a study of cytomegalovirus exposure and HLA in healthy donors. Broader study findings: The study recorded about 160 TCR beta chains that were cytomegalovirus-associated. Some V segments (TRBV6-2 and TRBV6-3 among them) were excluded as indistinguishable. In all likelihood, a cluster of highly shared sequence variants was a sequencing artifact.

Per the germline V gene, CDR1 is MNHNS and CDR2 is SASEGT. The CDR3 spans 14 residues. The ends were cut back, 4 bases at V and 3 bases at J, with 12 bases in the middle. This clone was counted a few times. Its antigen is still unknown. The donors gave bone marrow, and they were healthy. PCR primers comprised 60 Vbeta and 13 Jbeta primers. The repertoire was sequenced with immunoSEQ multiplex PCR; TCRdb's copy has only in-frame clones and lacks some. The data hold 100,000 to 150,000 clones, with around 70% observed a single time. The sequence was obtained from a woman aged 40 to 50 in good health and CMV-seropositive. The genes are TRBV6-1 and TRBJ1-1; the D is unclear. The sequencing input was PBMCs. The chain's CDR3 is CASSAWASDTEAFF. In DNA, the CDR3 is TGTGCCAGCAGTGCATGGGCATCGGACACTGAAGCTTTCTTT.